The present entry profiles one T cell receptor beta chain with its context. Sequencing was performed with immunoSEQ multiplex PCR; in TCRdb, only in-frame clones are kept and a portion is missing. The table records roughly 53,000 clones, roughly nine tenths of them present only once. The sample is drawn from a study of blood T cell repertoires in COVID-19. This CDR3 has 16 amino acids. The trim removed 1 base at V and 2 bases at J, leaving 2 bases unmatched. Germline values: CDR1 SQVTM, CDR2 ANQGSEA. The chain combines TRBV29-1 with TRBJ2-5; 15 bases match TRBD2. The sample taken for sequencing was peripheral blood. This receptor was taken from a man aged 55 to 69 with acute or convalescent COVID-19. CDR3: CSVEVGLAGGQETQYF. The CDR3 DNA sequence: TGCAGCGTTGAAGTCGGACTAGCGGGGGGGCAAGAGACCCAGTACTTC.